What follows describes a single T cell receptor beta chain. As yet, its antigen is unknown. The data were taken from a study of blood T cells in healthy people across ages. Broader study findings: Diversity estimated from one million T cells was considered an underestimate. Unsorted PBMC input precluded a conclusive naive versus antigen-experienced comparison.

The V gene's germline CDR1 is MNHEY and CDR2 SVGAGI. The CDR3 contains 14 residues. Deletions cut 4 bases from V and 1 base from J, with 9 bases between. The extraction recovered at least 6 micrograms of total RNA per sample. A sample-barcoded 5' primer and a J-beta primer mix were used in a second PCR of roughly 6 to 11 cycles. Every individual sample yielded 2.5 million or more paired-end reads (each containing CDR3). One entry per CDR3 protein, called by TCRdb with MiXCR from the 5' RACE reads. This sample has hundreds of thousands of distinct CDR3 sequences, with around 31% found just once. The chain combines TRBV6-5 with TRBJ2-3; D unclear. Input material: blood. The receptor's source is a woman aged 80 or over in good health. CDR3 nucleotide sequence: TGTGCCAGCAGTTTCTTTGCGGGCACAGATACGCAGTATTTT. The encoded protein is CASSFFAGTDTQYF.